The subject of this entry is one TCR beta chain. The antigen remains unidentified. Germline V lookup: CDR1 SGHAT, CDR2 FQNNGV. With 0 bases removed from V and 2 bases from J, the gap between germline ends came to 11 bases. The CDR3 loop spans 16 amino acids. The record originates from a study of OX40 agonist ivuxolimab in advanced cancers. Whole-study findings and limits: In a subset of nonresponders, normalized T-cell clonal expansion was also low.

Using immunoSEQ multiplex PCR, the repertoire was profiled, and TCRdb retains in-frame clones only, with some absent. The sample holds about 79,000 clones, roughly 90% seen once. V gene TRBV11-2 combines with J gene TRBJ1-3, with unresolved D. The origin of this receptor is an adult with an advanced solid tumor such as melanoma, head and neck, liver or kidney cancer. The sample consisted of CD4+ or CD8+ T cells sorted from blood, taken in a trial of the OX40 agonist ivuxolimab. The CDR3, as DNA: TGTGCCAGCAGCTTAGATGTGGTAACCACTGGAAACACCATATATTTT. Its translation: CASSLDVVTTGNTIYF. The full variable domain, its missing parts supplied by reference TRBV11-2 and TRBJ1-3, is EAGVAQSPRYKIIEKRQSVAFWCNPISGHATLYWYQQILGQGPKLLIQFQNNGVVDDSQLPKDRFSAERLKGVDSTLKIQPAKLEDSAVYLCASSLDVVTTGNTIYFGEGSWLTVV.